The clone carrying this TCR beta chain was recorded at least ten times. No antigen is known for it. The sample is drawn from a study of T cell responses to AZD1222 COVID-19 vaccine. Regarding the study as a whole: Close to half of spike-specific TCRs reportedly recognize unmutated variant regions.

Produced via immunoSEQ multiplex PCR; TCRdb's table is partial and in-frame only. This table holds some 150,000 clones, about nine tenths found once. V was clipped by 5 bases and J by 4 bases, with 15 bases between them. The CDR3 runs 15 residues. In germline, CDR1 is MGHRA, CDR2 YSYEKL. Sample: peripheral blood, taken on day 0 of AZD1222 vaccination. J is TRBJ1-3 and V is TRBV4-1; D call uncertain. The sequence was obtained from an adult in good health. CDR3 sequence reads: CASSTGPVGGNTIYF. As DNA, the CDR3 is TGCGCCAGCAGCACTGGCCCGGTGGGGGGAAACACCATATATTTT.